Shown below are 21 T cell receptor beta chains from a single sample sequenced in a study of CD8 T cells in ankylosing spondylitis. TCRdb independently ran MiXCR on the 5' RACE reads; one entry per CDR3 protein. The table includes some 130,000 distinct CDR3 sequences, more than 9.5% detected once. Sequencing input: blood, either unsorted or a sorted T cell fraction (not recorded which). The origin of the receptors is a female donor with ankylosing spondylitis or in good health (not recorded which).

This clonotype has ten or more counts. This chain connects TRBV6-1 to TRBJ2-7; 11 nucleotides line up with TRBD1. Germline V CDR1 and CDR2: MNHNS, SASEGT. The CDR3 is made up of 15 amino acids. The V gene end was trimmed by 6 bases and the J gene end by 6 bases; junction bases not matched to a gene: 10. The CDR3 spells CASSKPGQGVFEQYF. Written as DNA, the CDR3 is TGTGCCAGCAGCAAACCGGGACAGGGGGTCTTCGAGCAGTACTTC.

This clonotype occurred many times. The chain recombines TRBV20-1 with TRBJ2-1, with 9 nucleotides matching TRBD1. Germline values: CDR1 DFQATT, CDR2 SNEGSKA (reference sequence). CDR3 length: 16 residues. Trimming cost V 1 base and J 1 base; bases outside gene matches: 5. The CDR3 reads CSARGWTGVSYNEQFF. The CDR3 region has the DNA TGCAGTGCTAGAGGTTGGACAGGGGTTTCCTACAATGAGCAGTTCTTC.

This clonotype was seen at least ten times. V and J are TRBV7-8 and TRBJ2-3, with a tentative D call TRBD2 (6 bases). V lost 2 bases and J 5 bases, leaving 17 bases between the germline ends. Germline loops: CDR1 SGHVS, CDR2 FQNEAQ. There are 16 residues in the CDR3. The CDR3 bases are TGTGCCAGCAGCTTAAGGATACCGGGGGTCCAAGATACGCAGTATTTT. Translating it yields CASSLRIPGVQDTQYF.

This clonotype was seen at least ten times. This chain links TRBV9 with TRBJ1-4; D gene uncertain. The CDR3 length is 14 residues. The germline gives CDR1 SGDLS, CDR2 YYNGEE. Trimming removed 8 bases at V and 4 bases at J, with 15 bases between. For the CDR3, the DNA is TGTGCCAGTAGCAATCAAGGAATTAATGAAAAACTGTTTTTT. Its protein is CASSNQGINEKLFF. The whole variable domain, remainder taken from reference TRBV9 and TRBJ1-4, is DSGVTQTPKHLITATGQRVTLRCSPRSGDLSVYWYQQSLDQGLQFLIQYYNGEERAKGNILERFSAQQFPDLHSELNLSSLELGDSALYFCASSNQGINEKLFFGSGTQLSVL.

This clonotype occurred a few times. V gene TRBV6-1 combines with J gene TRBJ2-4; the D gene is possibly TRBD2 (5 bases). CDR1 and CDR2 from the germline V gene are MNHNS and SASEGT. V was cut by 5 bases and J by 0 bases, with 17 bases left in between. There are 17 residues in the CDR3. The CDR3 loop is CASSPLRGSTAKNIQYF. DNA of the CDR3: TGTGCCAGCAGTCCCTTGAGAGGGAGCACAGCCAAAAACATTCAGTACTTC.

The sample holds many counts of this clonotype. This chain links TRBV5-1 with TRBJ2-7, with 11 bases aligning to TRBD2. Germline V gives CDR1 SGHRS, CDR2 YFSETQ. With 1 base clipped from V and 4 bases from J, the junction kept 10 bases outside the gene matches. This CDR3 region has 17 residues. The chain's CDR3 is CASSLWGLAEMRYEQYF. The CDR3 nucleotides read TGCGCCAGCAGCTTGTGGGGACTAGCGGAGATGAGATACGAGCAGTACTTC.

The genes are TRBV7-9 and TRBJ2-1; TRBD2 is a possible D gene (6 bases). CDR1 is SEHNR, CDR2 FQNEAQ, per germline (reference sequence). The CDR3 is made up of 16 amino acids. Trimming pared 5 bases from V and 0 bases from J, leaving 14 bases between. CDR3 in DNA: TGTGCCAGCAGCAGTCTAGCGCCGAGCTCCTACAATGAGCAGTTCTTC. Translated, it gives CASSSLAPSSYNEQFF.

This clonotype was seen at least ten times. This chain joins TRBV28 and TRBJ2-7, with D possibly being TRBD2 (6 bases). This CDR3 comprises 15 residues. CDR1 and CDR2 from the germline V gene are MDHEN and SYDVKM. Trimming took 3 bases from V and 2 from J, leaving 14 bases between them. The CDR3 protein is CASSFGGPEAYEQYF. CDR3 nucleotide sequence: TGTGCCAGCAGTTTTGGAGGGCCAGAGGCCTACGAGCAGTACTTC. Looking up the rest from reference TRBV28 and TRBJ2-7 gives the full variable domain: DVKVTQSSRYLVKRTGEKVFLECVQDMDHENMFWYRQDPGLGLRLIYFSYDVKMKEKGDIPEGYSVSREKKERFSLILESASTNQTSMYLCASSFGGPEAYEQYFGPGTRLTVT.

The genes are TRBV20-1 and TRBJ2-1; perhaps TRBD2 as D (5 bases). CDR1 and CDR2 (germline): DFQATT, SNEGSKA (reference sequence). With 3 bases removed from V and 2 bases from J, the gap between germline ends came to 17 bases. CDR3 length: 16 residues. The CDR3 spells CSASGDSSFAYNEQFF. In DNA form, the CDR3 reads TGCAGTGCTAGCGGGGATTCATCTTTTGCCTACAATGAGCAGTTCTTC.

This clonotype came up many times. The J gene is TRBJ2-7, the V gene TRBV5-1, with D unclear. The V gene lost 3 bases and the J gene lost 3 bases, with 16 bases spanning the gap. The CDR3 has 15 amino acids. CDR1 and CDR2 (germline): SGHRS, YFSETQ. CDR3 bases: TGCGCCAGCAGCTGGAGTCAGCAGCCCAACTACGAGCAGTACTTC. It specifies CASSWSQQPNYEQYF.

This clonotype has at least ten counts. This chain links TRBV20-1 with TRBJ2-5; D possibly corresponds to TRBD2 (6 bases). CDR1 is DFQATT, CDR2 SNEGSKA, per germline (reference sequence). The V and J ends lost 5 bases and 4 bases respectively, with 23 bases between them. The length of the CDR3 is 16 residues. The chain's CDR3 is CSAPAGLAGRGETQYF. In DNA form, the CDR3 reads TGCAGTGCTCCGGCCGGGTTGGCGGGAAGGGGAGAGACCCAGTACTTC.

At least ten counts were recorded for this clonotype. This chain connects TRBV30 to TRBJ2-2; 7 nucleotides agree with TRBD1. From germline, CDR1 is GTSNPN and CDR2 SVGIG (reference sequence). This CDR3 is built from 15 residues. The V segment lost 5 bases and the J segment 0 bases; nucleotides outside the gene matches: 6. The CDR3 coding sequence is TGTGCCTGGGGAACAGGGGCTCCGAACACCGGGGAGCTGTTTTTT. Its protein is CAWGTGAPNTGELFF.

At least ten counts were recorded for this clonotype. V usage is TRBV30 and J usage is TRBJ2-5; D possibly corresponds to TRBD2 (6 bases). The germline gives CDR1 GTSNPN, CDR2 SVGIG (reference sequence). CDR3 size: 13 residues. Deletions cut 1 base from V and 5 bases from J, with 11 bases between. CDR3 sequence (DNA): TGTGCCTGGAGTGGGGACTCGGGCGAGACCCAGTACTTC. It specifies CAWSGDSGETQYF.

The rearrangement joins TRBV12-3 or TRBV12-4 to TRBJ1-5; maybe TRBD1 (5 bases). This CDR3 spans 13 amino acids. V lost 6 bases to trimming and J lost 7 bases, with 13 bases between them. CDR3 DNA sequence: TGTGCCAGCAGCATTGACAGTGACCAGCCCCAGCATTTT. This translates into CASSIDSDQPQHF.

The CDR3 DNA reads TGTGCCAGCTCAGAGGACAGGTCGAATGAGCAGTTCTTC. Its protein product is CASSEDRSNEQFF. The rearrangement joins TRBV18 to TRBJ2-1, with TRBD1 matching 7 bases. This CDR3 has 13 residues. Unmatched junction bases numbered 5, after V lost 5 bases and J lost 7 bases. Germline V gene data show CDR1 as KGHSH and CDR2 as LQKENI.

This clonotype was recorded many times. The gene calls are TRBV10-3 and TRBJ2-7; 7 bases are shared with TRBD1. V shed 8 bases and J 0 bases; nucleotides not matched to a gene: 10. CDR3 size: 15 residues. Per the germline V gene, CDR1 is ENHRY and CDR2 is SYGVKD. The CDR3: CAIQGRQGSSYEQYF. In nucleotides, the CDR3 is TGTGCCATCCAAGGCCGACAGGGTTCCTCCTACGAGCAGTACTTC.

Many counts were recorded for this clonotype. The CDR3 DNA follows: TGCAGTGCTACTCACACAAACTATGGCTACACCTTC. Encoded protein: CSATHTNYGYTF. The gene calls are TRBV20-1 and TRBJ1-2, with unresolved D. The CDR3 length is 12 residues. CDR1 and CDR2 from the germline V gene are DFQATT and SNEGSKA (reference sequence). V dropped 4 bases and J dropped 2 bases, with 8 bases sitting between them.

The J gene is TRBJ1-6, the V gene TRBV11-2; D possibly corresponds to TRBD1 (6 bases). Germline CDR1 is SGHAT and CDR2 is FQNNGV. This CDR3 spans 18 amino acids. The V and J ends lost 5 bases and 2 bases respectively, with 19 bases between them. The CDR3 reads CASSPGDSGGPYNSPLHF. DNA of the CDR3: TGTGCCAGCAGCCCAGGGGATTCCGGGGGACCCTATAATTCACCCCTCCACTTT.

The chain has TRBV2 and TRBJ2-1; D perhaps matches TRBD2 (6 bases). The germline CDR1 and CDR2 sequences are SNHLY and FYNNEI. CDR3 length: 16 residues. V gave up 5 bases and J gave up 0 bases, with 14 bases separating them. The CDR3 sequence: CASSNWEARSYNEQFF. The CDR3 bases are TGTGCCAGCAGTAATTGGGAGGCCCGCTCCTACAATGAGCAGTTCTTC.

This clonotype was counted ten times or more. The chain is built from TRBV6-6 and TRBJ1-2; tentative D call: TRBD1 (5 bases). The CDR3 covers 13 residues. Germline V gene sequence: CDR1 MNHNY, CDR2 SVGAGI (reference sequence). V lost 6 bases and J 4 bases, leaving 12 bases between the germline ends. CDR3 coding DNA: TGTGCCAGCAGAAATACAGGTGGCTATGGCTACACCTTC. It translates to CASRNTGGYGYTF.

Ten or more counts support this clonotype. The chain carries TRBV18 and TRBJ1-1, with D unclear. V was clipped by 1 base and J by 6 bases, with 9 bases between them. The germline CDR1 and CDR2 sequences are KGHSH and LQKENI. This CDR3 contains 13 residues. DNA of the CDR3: TGTGCCAGCTCACCACGAGCCATGCCTGAAGCTTTCTTT. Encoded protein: CASSPRAMPEAFF.